The clone carrying this TCR beta chain was counted ten times or more. Germline and junction disagree at one end, which may indicate a read error. These data originate in a study of early T cells in non-severe SARS-CoV-2 infection. TCRdb reprocessed the 5' RACE reads via MiXCR and lists one record per CDR3 protein. The sample has around 60,000 distinct CDR3 sequences, under 15% seen once. The CDR3 has 13 residues. The chain has TRBV12-3 or TRBV12-4 and TRBJ1-1; D remains unclear. The TCR originated in an adult who was a healthcare worker with PCR-confirmed SARS-CoV-2 infection or an uninfected control (not recorded which). Input material: whole blood. The CDR3: CASSLAVNTEAFF. Written as DNA, the CDR3 is TGTGCCAGCAGCTTAGCAGTGAACACTGAAGCTTTCTTT.